This TCR beta chain was sequenced in a study of ipilimumab plus nivolumab after autologous stem cell transplantation. Study-level background: Typical patient got 5 or 6 ipilimumab doses and about eight nivolumab doses (median). Study results and caveats: TCR repertoire, Treg phenotype and gut microbiota reportedly support more study of this approach.

To note about this clone: Its antigen is still unknown.

Sequencing was performed with immunoSEQ multiplex PCR; in TCRdb, only in-frame clones are kept and a portion is missing. The sample carries some 25,000 clones, more than 70% recorded once. Dosing: nivolumab 3 mg/kg IV, weeks 1, 4, 7, 10, then every two weeks to week 26. This CDR3 has 14 residues. CDR1 and CDR2 (germline): SGHTA, FQGNSA. Trimming took off 3 bases at V and 4 bases at J, with 12 bases between the two ends. This receptor was identified in a male donor with diffuse large B-cell lymphoma. The material was PBMCs, obtained in a trial of ipilimumab plus nivolumab as post-transplant consolidation. The chain recombines TRBV7-2 with TRBJ1-1; D is unresolved. The CDR3 region is CASSFGRGSTEAFF. The CDR3 bases are TGTGCCAGCAGCTTTGGGCGGGGAAGCACTGAAGCTTTCTTT.